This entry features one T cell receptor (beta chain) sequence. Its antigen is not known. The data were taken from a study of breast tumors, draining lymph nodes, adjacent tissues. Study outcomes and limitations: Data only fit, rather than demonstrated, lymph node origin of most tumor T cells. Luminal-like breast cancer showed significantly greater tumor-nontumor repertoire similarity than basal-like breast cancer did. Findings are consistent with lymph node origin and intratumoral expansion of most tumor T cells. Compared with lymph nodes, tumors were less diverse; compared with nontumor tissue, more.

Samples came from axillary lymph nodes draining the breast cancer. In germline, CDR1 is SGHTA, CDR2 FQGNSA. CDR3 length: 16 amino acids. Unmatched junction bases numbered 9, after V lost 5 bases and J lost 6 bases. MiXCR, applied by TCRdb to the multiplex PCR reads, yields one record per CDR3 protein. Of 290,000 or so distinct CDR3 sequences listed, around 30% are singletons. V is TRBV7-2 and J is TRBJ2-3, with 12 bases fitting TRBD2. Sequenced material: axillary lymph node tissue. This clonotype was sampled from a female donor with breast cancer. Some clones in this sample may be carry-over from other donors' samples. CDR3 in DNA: TGTGCCAGCAGCCTGACACTAGCGGGAGGAACTGATACGCAGTATTTT. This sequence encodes CASSLTLAGGTDTQYF.